These 12 T cell receptor beta chains originate from one sample sequenced in a study of early T cells in non-severe SARS-CoV-2 infection. TCRdb passed the 5' RACE reads through MiXCR, listing each CDR3 protein once. The sample records around 98,000 distinct CDR3 sequences, roughly 11% being singletons. The material sequenced was whole blood. These receptors were obtained from an adult who was a healthcare worker with PCR-confirmed SARS-CoV-2 infection or an uninfected control (not recorded which).

Regarding this clonotype: With a much larger clone just one base away, this may be a read error. The V gene is TRBV5-1, the J gene TRBJ2-3; weak D call: TRBD2 (6 bases). CDR1 is SGHRS, CDR2 YFSETQ, per germline. This CDR3 comprises 14 residues. The CDR3 DNA is TGCGCCAGCAGCTCTAGCGCTAGCACAGATACGCTGTATTTT. Encoded protein: CASSSSASTDTLYF.

The CDR3 DNA follows: TGTGCCAGCAGCCAAGATTTTACAGGCGAGGGGGCTTTCTTT. The encoded protein is CASSQDFTGEGAFF. The chain uses TRBV3-1 and TRBJ1-1, with a possible D match to TRBD1 (5 bases). The CDR3 consists of 14 residues. The ends were cut back, 0 bases at V and 11 bases at J, with 16 bases in the middle. Germline CDR1 reads LGHDT; CDR2 reads YNNKEL (reference sequence).

This clonotype was picked up a small number of times. V usage is TRBV28 and J usage is TRBJ2-7, with 8 bases aligning to TRBD1. Trimming took 7 bases from V and 4 from J; bases not matched to a gene: 9. The germline V gene encodes CDR1 MDHEN and CDR2 SYDVKM. This CDR3 spans 14 amino acids. CDR3 loop: CASTRTGPIYEQYF. In DNA form, the CDR3 reads TGTGCCAGCACCCGGACAGGGCCTATTTACGAGCAGTACTTC.

This clonotype occurred many times. V and J are TRBV7-3 and TRBJ2-1; 8 nucleotides align to TRBD2. Germline V gene sequence: CDR1 SGHTA, CDR2 FQGTGA. The CDR3 extends over 15 amino acids. Losses at the gene ends were 5 bases for V and 4 bases for J; bases not matched to a gene: 7. In nucleotides, the CDR3 is TGTGCCAGCAGCCCGGGAGCGGGGGCGTACAATGAGCAGTTCTTC. Residues: CASSPGAGAYNEQFF.

This clonotype was found a few times. The V call is TRBV29-1, the J call TRBJ2-5; 9 nucleotides align to TRBD1. V lost 3 bases to trimming and J lost 0 bases; unmatched junction nucleotides: 8. The CDR3 totals 16 residues. Germline loops: CDR1 SQVTM, CDR2 ANQGSEA. Here the CDR3 reads CSVDEGGTGHQETQYF. The CDR3 nucleotides are TGCAGCGTTGATGAAGGAGGGACAGGGCACCAAGAGACCCAGTACTTC. The full variable domain, its missing parts supplied by reference TRBV29-1 and TRBJ2-5, is SAVISQKPSRDICQRGTSLTIQCQVDSQVTMMFWYRQQPGQSLTLIATANQGSEATYESGFVIDKFPISRPNLTFSTLTVSNMSPEDSSIYLCSVDEGGTGHQETQYFGPGTRLLVL.

This clonotype was observed many times. The V gene is TRBV24-1, the J gene TRBJ2-1; D may be TRBD2 (7 bases). This CDR3 is built from 16 residues. Trimming removed 3 bases at V and 2 bases at J, with 13 bases between. CDR1 is KGHDR, CDR2 SFDVKD, per germline. The CDR3 coding sequence is TGTGCCACCAGTGATGAACGGGGGGCCACCTACAATGAGCAGTTCTTC. It encodes CATSDERGATYNEQFF.

This clonotype was counted many times. This chain uses TRBV18 with TRBJ2-5; the D is unclear. Germline V gene data show CDR1 as KGHSH and CDR2 as LQKENI. CDR3 length: 11 residues. The V end was cut by 5 bases, the J end by 5 bases, with 6 bases between. The CDR3 sequence: CASSGRETQYF. In DNA form, the CDR3 reads TGTGCCAGCTCAGGGCGGGAGACCCAGTACTTC.

This clonotype was picked up many times. CDR3 bases: TGCAGCGTTCAACAGAGGTTAGGTTTCTCTTACTCTGGGGCCAACGTCCTGACTTTC. Residues: CSVQQRLGFSYSGANVLTF. The chain couples TRBV29-1 to TRBJ2-6; D unresolved. CDR1 and CDR2 (germline): SQVTM, ANQGSEA. V lost 5 bases and J lost 0, with 23 bases in between. CDR3 length: 19 amino acids.

There are many counts of this clonotype. The CDR3: CASRKFLLGQRTDTQYF. In DNA form, the CDR3 reads TGTGCCAGCAGAAAATTTTTGTTGGGACAACGCACAGATACGCAGTATTTT. The chain carries TRBV2 and TRBJ2-3; D might be TRBD1 (6 bases). This CDR3 contains 17 residues. CDR1 and CDR2 (germline): SNHLY, FYNNEI. Trimming stripped 6 bases from V and 1 base from J, with 20 bases between.

This clonotype has ten or more counts. The chain employs TRBV11-2 and TRBJ2-5; D is uncertain. The CDR3 is 12 residues long. V lost 1 base to trimming and J lost 5 bases, with 5 bases between them. Looked up from germline, CDR1 is SGHAT and CDR2 is FQNNGV. The CDR3 protein is CASSLVRETQYF. The DNA of the CDR3 is TGTGCCAGCAGCTTAGTCCGTGAGACCCAGTACTTC.

The V and J genes are TRBV29-1 and TRBJ1-2; a possible D gene is TRBD1 (6 bases). The germline V gene has CDR1 SQVTM and CDR2 ANQGSEA. The CDR3 runs 12 residues. V was clipped by 4 bases and J by 5 bases, with 11 bases between them. CDR3 sequence reads: CSVVGAGYGYTF. The CDR3 bases are TGCAGCGTTGTGGGGGCAGGGTATGGCTACACCTTC.

The CDR3 sequence: CASSLRSYNSPLHF. The CDR3 bases are TGTGCCAGCAGCTTAAGGTCCTATAATTCACCCCTCCACTTT. The genes are TRBV28 and TRBJ1-6, with D unclear. This CDR3 has 14 amino acids. Looked up from germline, CDR1 is MDHEN and CDR2 is SYDVKM. V dropped 6 bases and J dropped 1 base, with 7 bases sitting between them.